These 5 T cell receptor beta chains were sequenced from one sample in a study of beta chain features in type 1 diabetes. Sequencing targeted expressed TCRB transcripts, as all isolated RNA had been reverse transcribed. This table comes from immunoSEQ multiplex PCR, and its TCRdb copy is limited to in-frame clones, with some not included. The profile shows about 290,000 clones, 8% of them singletons. Specimen: central memory CD4+ T cells from blood. The receptors here all came from a woman aged 18-29 years in good health.

This clone showed up many times. The chain uses TRBV10-3 and TRBJ1-4, with D possibly being TRBD1 (5 bases). Germline V gives CDR1 ENHRY, CDR2 SYGVKD. Trimming left V 5 bases short and J 3 bases short, with 7 bases between. The CDR3 is made up of 13 amino acids. CDR3 sequence: CAISSGPNEKLFF. CDR3 DNA: TGTGCCATCAGTTCGGGGCCTAATGAAAAACTGTTTTTT.

This clone was seen a handful of times. The chain joins TRBV28 to TRBJ2-5; D ambiguous. The V end lost 6 bases, the J end lost 7 bases, and 15 bases lay between the germline ends. This CDR3 spans 13 amino acids. CDR1 is MDHEN, CDR2 SYDVKM, per germline. The CDR3 region is CASSPRKVGTQYF. CDR3 bases: TGTGCCAGCAGCCCTCGTAAAGTTGGGACCCAGTACTTC.

This clone was seen ten or more times. The chain has TRBV28 and TRBJ2-1, with D unresolved. This CDR3 is 12 amino acids long. Germline V gene sequence: CDR1 MDHEN, CDR2 SYDVKM. V lost 3 bases and J 7 bases, leaving 7 bases between the germline ends. The CDR3 coding sequence is TGTGCCAGCAGTTTGGGTTGGAATGAGCAGTTCTTC. Protein product: CASSLGWNEQFF. Complete variable domain (other parts from reference TRBV28 and TRBJ2-1): DVKVTQSSRYLVKRTGEKVFLECVQDMDHENMFWYRQDPGLGLRLIYFSYDVKMKEKGDIPEGYSVSREKKERFSLILESASTNQTSMYLCASSLGWNEQFFGPGTRLTVL.

Concerning this clone: Other DNA sequences in this specimen translate into the identical CDR3. The CDR3 is CASSIGGQLYEQYF. The CDR3 nucleotides read TGTGCCAGTAGTATTGGCGGGCAGCTCTACGAGCAGTACTTC. The chain is built from TRBV19 and TRBJ2-7, with a possible D match to TRBD2 (5 bases). Germline CDR1 and CDR2: LNHDA and SQIVND (reference sequence). The CDR3 is made up of 14 amino acids. Trimming took 3 bases from V and 3 from J, leaving 12 bases between them.

A few counts support this clone. CDR3 residues: CASSKGESGPSQETQYF. Here the CDR3 DNA reads TGCGCCAGCAGCAAGGGGGAATCGGGACCCAGTCAAGAGACCCAGTACTTC. The gene calls are TRBV4-1 and TRBJ2-5; D perhaps matches TRBD1 (6 bases). The CDR3 is 17 residues long. V was pared by 5 bases and J by 2 bases, with 21 bases between. CDR1 is MGHRA, CDR2 YSYEKL, per germline.